This T cell receptor beta chain was identified in a study of cytomegalovirus exposure and HLA in healthy donors (dated 2017 in TCRdb). With respect to the entire study: In an earlier analysis of about 560 of the donors, about 270 Gb of sequence data and just under 120 million unique TCR beta sequences from about 180 million T cells were reported. An early release covering approximately 600 HLA-typed donors comprised about 300 gigabases of sequencing data and roughly 85 million unique TCR sequences. The genetic ancestry cluster associated with self-reported Caucasian donors included roughly 84% of the roughly 360 genotyped donors. The aim of the study was to test whether cataloging public T cell receptors could identify signatures of past pathogen exposure. Using immunosequencing, the study profiled T cell repertoires from 500 to 800 subjects and related those repertoires to cytomegalovirus serostatus. Along with the roughly 670-subject first cohort, a separate validation cohort of over a hundred different subjects was used. High-throughput TCR immunosequencing, statistical association of individual TCRs with disease status, and machine learning were combined to predict cytomegalovirus infection status. In a later analysis, previously published TCR beta repertoires from about 640 donors were re-analyzed and high-resolution HLA genotyping was added so that TCR occurrence patterns could be studied. In the later analysis, no new phenotypic data were used to find candidate immune exposures; instead, reliance was placed on TCR beta sequences and their occurrence across donors. An earlier analysis of several hundred of the donors applied high-throughput TCR beta sequencing to assess whether each TCR beta V gene segment acted as functional or pseudogenic. Donor age, sex, ethnicity and CMV serostatus were compiled together with the repertoire data. A later genetic analysis used genome-wide SNP genotypes for about 55% of the 666 donors, treating that subset as a discovery cohort. Every discovery cohort repertoire had been produced on one sequencing platform. HLA typing covered class I and class II loci at four-digit resolution. The number of typed donors differed by locus: roughly 620-630 for A, B, C, DRB1 and DQB1; some 500 for DQA1; over 600 for DPA1; and around 470 for DPB1. Roughly 5 DR-DQ haplotypes were treated as single units for association and clustering because of strong linkage in the cohort. On average, 235,054 unique TCR beta nucleotide sequences were sequenced per donor among some 430 genotyped donors of the cohort, with roughly 18% of those sequences being non-productive. General findings and caveats noted by the study authors: At a false discovery rate of 0.05, a later analysis linked 16,951 TCR beta sequences to specific HLA alleles. When HLA alleles, especially DR and DQ, strongly co-occurred, TCR associations were difficult to assign to individual alleles. The classifier was reported to diagnose cytomegalovirus status with high specificity and sensitivity in both the original and validation cohorts. Sequencing depth was assumed to be roughly uniform across donors in the presence/absence analyses, though that assumption may not hold. A group of highly shared sequence variants was considered likely to be a technical artifact of the sequencing pipeline. Some IMGT-functional V segments, including TRBV6-2 and TRBV6-3, could not be distinguished by the 87-base-pair reads and were therefore excluded. In vitro tests confirmed that a few of the cytomegalovirus-associated TCR beta chains recognize cytomegalovirus antigens. Because counts were too low, about 17 rarely observed V segments, including chromosome 9 orphons, were excluded from the earlier analysis of 587 of the donors. In a later analysis, the rate of TCR association differed among HLA loci, with DRB1 alleles having the most associated TCRs and HLA-C alleles having the fewest. The study gave a list of 150 to 200 TCR beta chains associated with cytomegalovirus. Because some donors lacked HLA typing at each locus, the association tests relied only on the typed subset. In a later analysis, several top co-occurrence clusters were reported to appear linked to parvovirus B19, influenza, CMV and Epstein-Barr virus. A further reported finding was that TCR beta sequences accurately predicted the HLA-A and HLA-B alleles for most subjects in the first cohort. Broadly in line with IMGT annotations, most TCR beta V segments showed up in productive rearrangements about 87% or about 30% of the time in an earlier analysis of some 590 of the donors. V-gene and J-gene trimming of TCR beta chains was associated with a missense DCLRE1C variant in a later genetic analysis, and the association was replicated in an independent cohort. Across donors, most TCR sequences were observed very rarely, whereas some public TCRs were present in many individuals. According to a later analysis, most CMV-associated TCR beta chains appeared to be HLA-restricted, and the HLA associations seemed to be driven largely by CMV exposure. Immune exposure information for the cohort was limited to CMV serostatus. In a later analysis, HLA-associated TCR beta chains were found to be more clonally expanded and to have lower generation probabilities than equally common non-associated chains. Correlated functional status among segregating V segments might be attributable to linkage disequilibrium, but an unknown experimental factor could not be ruled out. The cohort was sequenced for TCR beta chains only, and without alpha or paired-chain data the features that could be detected were limited. In a later genetic analysis, fewer N-insertions in productive TCRs were reported among donors in an Asian-associated ancestry cluster than the roughly 700-donor mean. It was suggested by the authors that the approach could potentially be generalized to other disease states and immunological phenotypes.

Libraries were constructed by the immunoSEQ multiplex PCR assay. For the multiplex PCR, a mixture combining 60 forward primers for TCR Vbeta segments and 13 reverse primers for TCR Jbeta segments was used. A multiplex PCR assay on genomic DNA amplified the CDR3 region of rearranged TCR beta genes. Amplified TCR beta libraries were sequenced as 87-base-pair reads on the Illumina HiSeq System. Per the authors' processing: Across the roughly 700 repertoires, a later analysis counted 80 million or so unique TCR beta chains, around 11 million of which were shared by at least two donors. Raw reads were error-corrected and collapsed into unique sequences by a nearest-neighbor algorithm in which closely related sequences were merged to remove PCR and sequencing errors. To assign V, D and J gene segments, CDR3 sequences were aligned to IMGT reference sequences. For a sequence to be retained, at least a six-nucleotide match to both a V gene segment and a J gene segment was required. Rearrangements were called productive when the CDR3 lacked stop codons and stayed in frame with V and J; all others were non-productive. CDR3 was defined by IMGT convention, running from the second conserved V-encoded cysteine to the conserved J-encoded phenylalanine. The earlier analysis of fewer than 750 of the donors excluded sequences that lacked an unambiguous match to a single V gene segment. In an earlier analysis of around 590 of the donors, a V segment was called functional when productive rearrangements were above 56.7%, and segregating when the standard deviation between donors exceeded 5%. A statistical classification framework was built for diagnosing cytomegalovirus status from the catalog of TCR beta chain sequences. A later analysis assigned V and J genes by comparing TCR nucleotide sequences with IMGT/GENE-DB human TR gene sequences. A later analysis assigned CDR3 sequences and most-parsimonious VDJ recombination scenarios with the TCRdist pipeline. A later analysis defined each TCR beta chain by its CDR3 amino acid sequence plus V-gene family, and excluded reads lacking a unique V-gene family. A later analysis removed 600 or so highly shared, low-generation-probability nucleotide sequences to deal with suspected cross-contamination and a sequencing artifact. A later analysis calculated a clonal expansion index for each public chain from normalized within-repertoire ranks of inferred template counts. In a later analysis, generation probabilities were computed using a VDJ recombination model fitted to out-of-frame rearrangements, and the results were checked against IGoR. In a later analysis, TCR-TCR, TCR-HLA and TCR-CMV co-occurrence was scored with hypergeometric tests, and a repertoire-size bias correction was applied to TCR pairs. To estimate false discovery rates, a later analysis permuted the HLA or CMV assignments 20 times. A later analysis grouped co-occurring TCRs with DBSCAN, adding TCRdist sequence similarity when clustering within HLA-allele-positive subsets. For co-occurrence clustering, repertoires with fewer than 30,000 or more than 120,000 public chains were excluded, along with about five repertoires with anomalous nucleotide sharing. The source is immuneACCESS, and TCRdb retained only in-frame sequences with V and J called. Part of the clones is not carried over; for the studies checked, unresolved V genes explain less than half of this, and the remainder is unexplained. From that table come the V and J calls and clone size; the DNA was used to work out D and trimming. For this sample, the table gives 150,000 to 200,000 clones. The ten largest clonotypes hold about 1.2% of the sample.

Relative to germline, V is missing 0 bases and J is missing 7 bases, with 6 bases of the junction outside any gene match. The CDR3 holds 17 amino acids from the cysteine to the phenylalanine. Only the CDR3 DNA is retained, 51 bases long and in frame from the first base. According to the germline V gene, CDR1 reads MNHNS and CDR2 reads SASEGT. Points on this clone: No antigen is known for it.

In total, approximately 610 healthy bone marrow donors made up the cohort. Cohort members were all nominally healthy when sampled, although unrecorded immune exposures were likely present. The donor was CMV seronegative and belonged to the group of 352 seronegative cohort members. Every donor gave a peripheral blood sample, and the peripheral blood mononuclear cells from that sample were used for TCR beta sequencing. The Qiagen DNeasy Blood Extraction Kit was used to extract genomic DNA from the blood cell samples. This TCR was recovered from a woman aged 55-69 years in good health and CMV-seronegative. The chain joins TRBV6-1 to TRBJ2-3, with TRBD2 identical over 14 junction bases. Sample: PBMCs. The DNA is TGTGCCAGCAGTGAAGCGAGGACTAGCGGGGGGTGGAATACGCAGTATTTT. Its amino acids are CASSEARTSGGWNTQYF.